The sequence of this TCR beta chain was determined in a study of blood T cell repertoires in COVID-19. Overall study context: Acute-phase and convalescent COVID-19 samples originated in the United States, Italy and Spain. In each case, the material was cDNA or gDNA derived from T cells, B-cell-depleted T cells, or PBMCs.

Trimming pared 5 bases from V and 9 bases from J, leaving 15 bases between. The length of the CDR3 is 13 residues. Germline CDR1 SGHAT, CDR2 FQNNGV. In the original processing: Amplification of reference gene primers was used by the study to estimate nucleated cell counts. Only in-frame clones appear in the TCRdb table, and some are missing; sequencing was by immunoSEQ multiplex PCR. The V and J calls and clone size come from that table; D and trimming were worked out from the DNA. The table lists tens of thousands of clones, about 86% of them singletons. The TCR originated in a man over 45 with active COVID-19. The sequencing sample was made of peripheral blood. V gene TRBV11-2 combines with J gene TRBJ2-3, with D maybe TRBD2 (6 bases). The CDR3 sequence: CASSPRLEGTQYF. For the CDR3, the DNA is TGTGCCAGCAGCCCCAGACTAGAGGGGACGCAGTATTTT.